Following are 26 T cell receptor beta chains from one sample sequenced in a study of T-cell reconstitution after alpha-beta-depleted transplantation in children. Unique molecular identifiers were incorporated into the prepared TCRbeta library. From the PCR reads, TCRdb called clonotypes with MiXCR, one entry per CDR3 protein. The repertoire holds fewer than 550,000 distinct CDR3 sequences, with roughly 10% as singletons. The sequenced sample was PBMCs from the stem cell graft donor, obtained from the stem cell graft. These receptor sequences come from a human donor who donated a stem cell graft to a child with acute myeloid leukemia.

Only a few counts were recorded for this clonotype. The chain combines TRBV5-1 with TRBJ2-5; 14 bases align to TRBD2. V was clipped by 2 bases and J by 7 bases; unmatched bases: 4. Germline V gene lookup returns CDR1 SGHRS and CDR2 YFSETQ. The CDR3 runs 15 residues. The CDR3 DNA sequence: TGCGCCAGCAGCTTCGGGACTAGCGGGGGAGGGACCCAGTACTTC. It translates to CASSFGTSGGGTQYF.

The genes are TRBV7-2 and TRBJ2-5, with D perhaps TRBD1 or TRBD2 (5 bases each). The CDR3 length is 15 residues. The germline CDR1 and CDR2 sequences are SGHTA and FQGNSA. Trimming shortened V by 4 bases and J by 4 bases, and 16 bases separated the two germline ends. The DNA for the CDR3 is TGTGCCAGCAGCTCGTTAGAGGGGATTCTAGAGACCCAGTACTTC. As protein: CASSSLEGILETQYF.

This clonotype was counted only a few times. This rearrangement joins TRBV5-1 to TRBJ2-3; maybe TRBD2 (6 bases). This CDR3 has 15 residues. In germline, CDR1 is SGHRS, CDR2 YFSETQ. The V end was cut by 4 bases, the J end by 5 bases, with 17 bases between. CDR3 nucleotides: TGCGCCAGCAGCCCGGACTACCTCGGCGGAGATACGCAGTATTTT. Translation: CASSPDYLGGDTQYF.

The chain is built from TRBV20-1 and TRBJ2-7; TRBD1 matches at 7 bases. Germline V gives CDR1 DFQATT, CDR2 SNEGSKA (reference sequence). After removal of 5 bases from V and 7 bases from J, the junction contained 11 bases not matched to a gene. The CDR3 sequence is 13 residues long. The CDR3 region has the DNA TGCAGTGCTCAAACCCCAGGGGGATGGGAGCAGTACGTC. As protein: CSAQTPGGWEQYV.

Only a few counts were recorded for this clonotype. This chain connects TRBV12-3 or TRBV12-4 to TRBJ2-2, with D perhaps matching TRBD2 (5 bases). V lost 11 bases and J lost 7, with 17 bases in between. This CDR3 region has 13 residues. The CDR3 DNA sequence: TGTGCCTCGCTCTTAACGGGAAACGGGGAGCTGTTTTTT. Its protein product is CASLLTGNGELFF.

This clonotype was picked up a small number of times. V is TRBV10-3 and J is TRBJ1-1; D is unresolved. V gave up 6 bases and J gave up 1 base, with 15 bases separating them. The CDR3 has 15 residues. Germline CDR1 and CDR2: ENHRY and SYGVKD. CDR3 sequence reads: CAISMLGWENTEAFF. The DNA for the CDR3 is TGTGCCATCAGCATGCTAGGGTGGGAGAACACTGAAGCTTTCTTT.

This clonotype was detected a few times. The gene calls are TRBV20-1 and TRBJ1-1; 7 bases agree with TRBD1. Trimming at V came to 0 bases and at J to 5 bases, leaving 6 bases not matched to a gene. CDR3 length: 14 residues. Looked up from germline, CDR1 is DFQATT and CDR2 is SNEGSKA (reference sequence). The CDR3 nucleotides read TGCAGTGCTAGAGAGACAGGGTTGATTACTGAAGCTTTCTTT. Its protein is CSARETGLITEAFF.

This clonotype was recorded a few times. The V and J genes are TRBV5-1 and TRBJ1-6, with 7 bases lining up with TRBD1. There are 14 residues in the CDR3. Germline CDR1 and CDR2: SGHRS and YFSETQ. V shed 4 bases, J shed 8 bases, and the junction held 6 bases outside the gene matches. CDR3 nucleotides: TGCGCCAGCAGCCGTGGACAGGACTATTCACCCCTCCACTTT. Amino acids: CASSRGQDYSPLHF.

This clonotype has a handful of counts. The chain uses TRBV2 and TRBJ2-2; D uncertain. V was clipped by 8 bases and J by 4 bases, with 11 bases between them. The germline gives CDR1 SNHLY, CDR2 FYNNEI. The CDR3 length is 13 residues. CDR3 residues: CASRRSFTGELFF. The CDR3 DNA is TGTGCCAGCCGAAGGTCTTTCACCGGGGAGCTGTTTTTT.

The rearrangement uses TRBV7-9 and TRBJ1-1; D not resolved. This CDR3 comprises 12 residues. Germline V lookup: CDR1 SEHNR, CDR2 FQNEAQ (reference sequence). V dropped 5 bases and J dropped 11 bases, with 15 bases sitting between them. DNA of the CDR3: TGTGCCAGCAGCCACCCCCGGGGTCTCGCTTTCTTT. Translating it yields CASSHPRGLAFF.

This clonotype was detected many times. The chain has TRBV20-1 and TRBJ2-3; 7 bases map to TRBD2. The CDR3 has 14 residues. Germline V gene lookup returns CDR1 DFQATT and CDR2 SNEGSKA (reference sequence). The V and J ends lost 1 base and 2 bases, in that order; junction bases with no gene match: 3. CDR3 sequence: CSARGTRSTDTQYF. The CDR3 region has the DNA TGCAGTGCTAGAGGGACTAGATCCACAGATACGCAGTATTTT.

The CDR3 DNA reads as TGTGCCAGCAGCTTGGAGAGAGGGGACCGCTACAATGAGCAGTTCTTC. Protein sequence: CASSLERGDRYNEQFF. The chain is built from TRBV5-5 and TRBJ2-1; either TRBD1 or TRBD2 may fit D (5 bases each). This CDR3 is 16 amino acids long. Germline V lookup: CDR1 SGHKS, CDR2 YYEKEE (reference sequence). The ends were cut back, 0 bases at V and 3 bases at J, with 13 bases in the middle.

Many counts were recorded for this clonotype. The chain recombines TRBV27 with TRBJ2-3; 8 nucleotides match TRBD2. There are 17 residues in the CDR3. CDR1 and CDR2 (germline): MNHEY, SMNVEV (reference sequence). V trimming: 3 bases; J trimming: 2 bases; junction bases outside the gene matches: 10. CDR3 nucleotides: TGTGCCAGCAGTTTTTTCGGGGCTAGCGGGTTCACAGATACGCAGTATTTT. Translated, it gives CASSFFGASGFTDTQYF.

V and J are TRBV7-9 and TRBJ1-4; TRBD1 might be the D (6 bases). The CDR3 totals 15 residues. Germline CDR1 is SEHNR and CDR2 is FQNEAQ (reference sequence). Deletions cut 2 bases from V and 7 bases from J, with 14 bases between. CDR3 sequence: CASSLRTGASEKLFF. CDR3 nucleotide sequence: TGTGCCAGCAGCTTACGCACGGGGGCGTCTGAAAAACTGTTTTTT. The whole variable domain, filled in from reference TRBV7-9 and TRBJ1-4, reads DTGVSQNPRHKITKRGQNVTFRCDPISEHNRLYWYRQTLGQGPEFLTYFQNEAQLEKSRLLSDRFSAERPKGSFSTLEIQRTEQGDSAMYLCASSLRTGASEKLFFGSGTQLSVL.

Worth noting for this clonotype: One junction end does not reproduce the germline sequence, and a read error may be involved. The chain is built from TRBV7-8 and TRBJ1-1; 7 bases line up with TRBD1. This CDR3 has 12 amino acids. CDR1 is SGHVS, CDR2 FQNEAQ, per germline. The CDR3 region has the DNA TGTGCCAGCAGCCTACAGGGGACTGACGCTTTCTTT. As protein: CASSLQGTDAFF.

The chain recombines TRBV7-2 with TRBJ2-4; D is possibly TRBD1 (6 bases). The CDR3 totals 15 residues. Trimming took off 1 base at V and 6 bases at J, with 13 bases between the two ends. Germline lookup yields CDR1 SGHTA and CDR2 FQGNSA. CDR3 sequence (DNA): TGTGCCAGCAGCTTAGTCCTCCAGGGGAGAAACATTCAGTACTTC. Translated: CASSLVLQGRNIQYF.

This clonotype was seen at least ten times. The gene calls are TRBV27 and TRBJ2-2; D uncertain. Between the trimmed V and J ends, which lost 3 bases and 8 bases, there was a span of 7 bases. The CDR3 spans 12 residues. CDR1 is MNHEY, CDR2 SMNVEV, per germline (reference sequence). CDR3 protein: CASSFLGGELFF. The CDR3, as DNA: TGTGCCAGCAGTTTCCTAGGGGGGGAGCTGTTTTTT.

This clonotype was seen only a few times. The rearrangement joins TRBV20-1 to TRBJ2-1, with 10 bases identical to TRBD2. J lost 4 bases, V lost 6 bases, and 6 bases had no gene match. The CDR3 length is 14 residues. Germline CDR1 and CDR2: DFQATT and SNEGSKA (reference sequence). The CDR3 DNA sequence: TGCAGTGCCGGGACTAGCGCACTATACAATGAGCAGTTCTTC. It translates to CSAGTSALYNEQFF.

The chain combines TRBV29-1 with TRBJ1-2, with D perhaps TRBD1 (5 bases). Germline values: CDR1 SQVTM, CDR2 ANQGSEA. The CDR3 is made up of 13 amino acids. The V end was cut by 3 bases, the J end by 4 bases, with 12 bases between. CDR3 sequence (DNA): TGCAGCGTTGATGGGGGGACGGTCTATGGCTACACCTTC. It codes for CSVDGGTVYGYTF.

This clonotype was detected only a few times. The chain joins TRBV6-2 or TRBV6-3 to TRBJ2-1; 16 nucleotides agree with TRBD2. Looked up from germline, CDR1 is MNHEY and CDR2 is SVGEGT. J was trimmed by 4 bases and V by 8 bases; bases with no gene match: 11. CDR3 length: 18 amino acids. CDR3 amino acids: CASSEGLAGGGGYNEQFF. Here the CDR3 DNA reads TGTGCCAGCTCCGAGGGACTAGCGGGAGGGGGAGGTTACAATGAGCAGTTCTTC.

This clonotype was counted only a few times. The chain joins TRBV27 to TRBJ1-5; D is unresolved. The CDR3 is 15 amino acids. Trimming pared 4 bases from V and 4 bases from J, leaving 14 bases between. CDR1 is MNHEY and CDR2 is SMNVEV in the germline V gene (reference sequence). This CDR3 is CASSYTGFANQPQHF. The CDR3 DNA is TGTGCCAGCAGTTATACGGGGTTCGCAAATCAGCCCCAGCATTTT.

Many counts were recorded for this clonotype. The rearrangement links TRBV20-1 to TRBJ1-2; possible D gene TRBD1, 5 bases. Germline lookup yields CDR1 DFQATT and CDR2 SNEGSKA (reference sequence). The germline V and J ends were trimmed by 7 bases and 0 bases, with 15 bases remaining between them. The CDR3 has 14 amino acids. The CDR3 protein is CSVHAAGPNYGYTF. Written as DNA, the CDR3 is TGCAGTGTTCACGCGGCAGGGCCTAACTATGGCTACACCTTC.

The chain is built from TRBV7-2 and TRBJ2-3, with 10 bases fitting TRBD2. With 5 bases clipped from V and 6 bases from J, the junction kept 11 bases outside the gene matches. The germline CDR1 and CDR2 sequences are SGHTA and FQGNSA. CDR3 length equals 16 residues. For the CDR3, the DNA is TGTGCCAGCAGCGAAGAGGGGCTAGCGGGAGTGGATACGCAGTATTTT. Protein: CASSEEGLAGVDTQYF.

This clonotype was seen a handful of times. This rearrangement joins TRBV5-1 to TRBJ1-2, with a weak D call TRBD1 (5 bases). The CDR3 covers 12 residues. The V end was cut by 4 bases, the J end by 9 bases, with 13 bases between. Germline V gene data show CDR1 as SGHRS and CDR2 as YFSETQ. CDR3 amino acids: CASSPEGTRYTF. In nucleotides, the CDR3 is TGCGCCAGCAGCCCCGAAGGGACGCGCTACACCTTC. Complete variable domain (other parts from reference TRBV5-1 and TRBJ1-2): KAGVTQTPRYLIKTRGQQVTLSCSPISGHRSVSWYQQTPGQGLQFLFEYFSETQRNKGNFPGRFSGRQFSNSRSEMNVSTLELGDSALYLCASSPEGTRYTFGSGTRLTVV.

This clonotype showed up just a few times. The CDR3 loop is CASSQGMGPVEAFF. The CDR3 DNA is TGCGCCAGCAGCCAAGGGATGGGGCCGGTTGAAGCTTTCTTT. The chain links TRBV4-1 to TRBJ1-1; possibly TRBD1 for D (5 bases). The CDR3 length is 14 residues. The germline V gene encodes CDR1 MGHRA and CDR2 YSYEKL. Trimming shortened V by 1 base and J by 7 bases, and 13 bases separated the two germline ends.

This clonotype appeared a few times. This CDR3 reads CASSRSQTGEKLFF. CDR3 nucleotide sequence: TGTGCCAGCAGTCGGAGTCAGACGGGGGAAAAACTGTTTTTT. The chain is built from TRBV12-3 or TRBV12-4 and TRBJ1-4; D gene unclear. Trimming shortened V by 5 bases and J by 8 bases, and 15 bases separated the two germline ends. The CDR3 consists of 14 residues.